This TCR beta chain came from a study of shared clonotypes between healthy human individuals. Produced via immunoSEQ multiplex PCR; TCRdb's table is partial and in-frame only. The sample carries 2 million to 2.5 million clones, approximately 94% recorded once. CDR1 is ENHRY and CDR2 is SYGVKD in the germline V gene. This CDR3 region has 13 residues. V dropped 2 bases and J dropped 7 bases, with 6 bases sitting between them. Sequencing was performed on naive CD4+ T cells sorted from blood. Regarding subset: CD45RA+ positively selected. The sequence came from a man aged 18 to 30 in good health. The chain carries TRBV10-3 and TRBJ1-6; no definite D call. This chain's CDR3 is CAISETRNSPLHF. CDR3 sequence (DNA): TGTGCCATCAGTGAGACGAGAAATTCACCCCTCCACTTT.